The source of this T cell receptor (beta chain) is a study of blood T cell repertoires in COVID-19. Overall study: From the United States, Italy and Spain came samples of acute and convalescent COVID-19. PBMCs, B-cell-depleted T cells, or T cells provided the cDNA or gDNA that made up the material.

In the original processing: Quantification of nucleated cells was approximated via reference gene primer amplification. Clones were sequenced by immunoSEQ multiplex PCR, and TCRdb holds only the in-frame ones, with some missing. V, J and clone size are taken as reported in that table, and D and trimming were inferred from the DNA itself. The sample lists more than 60,000 clones, 75% to 85% occurring once. Germline V CDR1 and CDR2: LNHDA, SQIVND (reference sequence). V was clipped by 6 bases and J by 6 bases, with 10 bases between them. This CDR3 contains 12 residues. This rearrangement joins TRBV19 to TRBJ2-3, with D possibly matching TRBD2 (6 bases). The sequencing sample was made of peripheral blood. The receptor's source is a human donor in a cohort sampled during active COVID-19. CDR3 bases: TGTGCCAGTAGCGGGGGTTTGGATACGCAGTATTTT. The encoded protein is CASSGGLDTQYF.